The clone carrying this TCR beta chain was recorded once. The target antigen is unknown. The PCR used 60 Vbeta and 13 Jbeta primers. Only in-frame clones appear in the TCRdb table, and some are missing; sequencing was by immunoSEQ multiplex PCR. The repertoire holds over 150,000 clones, with roughly 83% as singletons. These data originate in a study of cytomegalovirus exposure and HLA in healthy donors. Across the study: Roughly 80% of roughly 430 genotyped donors fell in the Caucasian-associated ancestry cluster. Study results and caveats: The authors enumerated over 150 TCR beta chains as linked to cytomegalovirus. One later analysis reportedly identified an Asian-associated ancestry cluster that showed fewer N-insertions than the 666-donor mean.

The ends were cut back, 5 bases at V and 2 bases at J, with 10 bases in the middle. This CDR3 has 13 amino acids. Germline V gene sequence: CDR1 SQVTM, CDR2 ANQGSEA. The chain employs TRBV29-1 and TRBJ1-5, with unresolved D. Sample: PBMCs. The receptor was derived from a man younger than 40 in good health and CMV-seropositive. The CDR3 protein is CSVRGSGNQPQHF. CDR3 nucleotide sequence: TGCAGCGTTCGAGGGTCCGGCAATCAGCCCCAGCATTTT. The full variable domain, in which reference TRBV29-1 and TRBJ1-5 provide the parts outside the CDR3, is SAVISQKPSRDICQRGTSLTIQCQVDSQVTMMFWYRQQPGQSLTLIATANQGSEATYESGFVIDKFPISRPNLTFSTLTVSNMSPEDSSIYLCSVRGSGNQPQHFGDGTRLSIL.